This T cell receptor beta chain was recovered during a study of T cell changes during pregnancy in multiple sclerosis. Libraries were prepared by immunoSEQ multiplex PCR; TCRdb keeps only in-frame clonotypes and omits some of them. The sample includes about 42,000 clones, roughly 96% of them seen just once. V lost 4 bases to trimming and J lost 2 bases, with 11 bases between them. Germline V gives CDR1 MDHEN, CDR2 SYDVKM. The length of the CDR3 is 14 residues. This receptor was taken from a female donor with multiple sclerosis, enrolled in a pregnancy study. Sequences were derived from peripheral blood, sampled in the second trimester of pregnancy. V is TRBV28 and J is TRBJ2-5, with a tentative D call TRBD2 (5 bases). CDR3 nucleotide sequence: TGTGCCAGCAGTTCGGGTGGGAGACAAGAGACCCAGTACTTC. Protein product: CASSSGGRQETQYF.